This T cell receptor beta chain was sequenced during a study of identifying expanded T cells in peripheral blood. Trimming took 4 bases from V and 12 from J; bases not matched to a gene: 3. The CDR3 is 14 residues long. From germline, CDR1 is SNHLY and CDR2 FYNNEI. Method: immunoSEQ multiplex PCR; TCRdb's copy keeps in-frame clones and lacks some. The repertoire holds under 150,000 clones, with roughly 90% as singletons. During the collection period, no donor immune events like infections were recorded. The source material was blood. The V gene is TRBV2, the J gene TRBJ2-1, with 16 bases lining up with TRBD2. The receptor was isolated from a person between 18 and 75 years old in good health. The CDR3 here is CASSVGTSGRGQFF. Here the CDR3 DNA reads TGTGCCAGCAGTGTGGGGACTAGCGGGAGGGGGCAGTTCTTC.